Sequencing of this T cell receptor beta chain was carried out in a study of siplizumab effects on memory and regulatory T cells. CDR3 length: 15 residues. Germline V CDR1 and CDR2: SGHRS, YFSETQ. V gave up 2 bases and J gave up 3 bases; unmatched junction bases: 8. Sequenced by immunoSEQ multiplex PCR; TCRdb stores in-frame clones only, minus some. The sample records about 120,000 clones, about 95% being singletons. The J gene is TRBJ2-7, the V gene TRBV5-1, with TRBD1 matching 7 bases. Sequenced input: non-Treg CD4+ T cells sorted from blood. The source is a human donor in good health. The CDR3 sequence: CASSFPAGGNYEQYF. The CDR3 DNA follows: TGCGCCAGCAGCTTTCCAGCAGGGGGAAACTACGAGCAGTACTTC.